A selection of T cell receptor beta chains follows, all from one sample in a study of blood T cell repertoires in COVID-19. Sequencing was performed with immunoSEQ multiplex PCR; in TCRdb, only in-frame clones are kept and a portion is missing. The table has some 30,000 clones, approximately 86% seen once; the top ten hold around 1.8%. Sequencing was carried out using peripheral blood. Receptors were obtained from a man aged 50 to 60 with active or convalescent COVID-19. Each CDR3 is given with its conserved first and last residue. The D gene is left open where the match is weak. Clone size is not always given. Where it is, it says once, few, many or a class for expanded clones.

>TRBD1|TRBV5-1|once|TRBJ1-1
TGCGCCAGCAGCTCCCGACCAGACAGGGAGAGGATGAACACTGAAGCTTTCTTT
CASSSRPDRERMNTEAFF
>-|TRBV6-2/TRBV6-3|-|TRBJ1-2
TGTGCCAGCAGTTACTCGAGGTTACAGGGAGTCTTTGGCTATGGCTACACCTTC
CASSYSRLQGVFGYGYTF
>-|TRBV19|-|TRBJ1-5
TGTGCCAGTAGTATTTATCCTCAGCCCCAGCATTTT
CASSIYPQPQHF
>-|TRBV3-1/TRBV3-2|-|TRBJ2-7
TGTGCCAGCAGCCAAGATAGGGGGGGAAGGCAGTACTTC
CASSQDRGGRQYF
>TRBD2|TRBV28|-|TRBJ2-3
TGTGCCAGCAGTTTCCCCGGACTAGCGGGCCACCGGAATTTT
CASSFPGLAGHRNF
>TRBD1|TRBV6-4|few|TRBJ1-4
TGTGCCAGCTCCGGACAGGGATTTAATGAAAAACTGTTTTTT
CASSGQGFNEKLFF
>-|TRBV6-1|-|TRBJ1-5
TGTGCCAGCAGTGAAGCCCCCTGGGACATCAATCAGCCCCAGCATTTT
CASSEAPWDINQPQHF
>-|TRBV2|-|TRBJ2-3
TGTGCCAGCATCGGTGAGCGGTTTAGCACAGATACGCAGTATTTT
CASIGERFSTDTQYF
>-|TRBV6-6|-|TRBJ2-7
TGTGCCAGCAGTTACGCGTACGAGCAGTACTTC
CASSYAYEQYF
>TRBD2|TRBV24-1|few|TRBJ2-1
TGTGCCACCAGTGACCTTAGCGGGAGTTGGTACAATGAGCAGTTCTTC
CATSDLSGSWYNEQFF
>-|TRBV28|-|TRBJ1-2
TGTGCCAGCAAGGGCCCCTGGAGGGACTATGGCTACACCTTC
CASKGPWRDYGYTF